Each of the 5 T cell receptor beta chains below was sequenced from the same sample in a study of T cell responses to AZD1222 COVID-19 vaccine (dated by TCRdb to 2020 to 2022). Library construction relied on the immunoSEQ multiplex PCR assay. Not all clones reach the TCRdb copy of this immuneACCESS table, which keeps in-frame sequences only. Checked studies attribute under half of the gap to unresolved V genes and leave the rest unexplained. The sample records some 120,000 clones, around 88% of which are singletons. The top ten hold around 10% of the sample. Sample time point, as interpreted from the label and publication: baseline before first vaccination. The treatment or condition label of this sample denotes: meningococcal conjugate vaccine given as trial control. The sequences come from peripheral blood, collected on day 0 of MenACWY control vaccination. Receptor source: an adult in good health.

This chain joins TRBV7-2 and TRBJ1-1, with D hard to call. The CDR3 length is 13 residues. Per germline, CDR1 SGHTA and CDR2 FQGNSA. Trimming shortened V by 5 bases and J by 5 bases, and 12 bases separated the two germline ends. CDR3 DNA: TGTGCCAGCAGCCCCCTGATGGGGACTGAAGCTTTCTTT. Its protein product is CASSPLMGTEAFF.

This clone was counted a few times. The rearrangement uses TRBV3-1 (or the pseudogene TRBV3-2) and TRBJ2-5; D is possibly TRBD2 (6 bases). Germline CDR1 LGHDT, CDR2 YNNKEL (reference sequence). The CDR3 is 15 amino acids. V was cut by 4 bases and J by 4 bases, with 16 bases left in between. CDR3 sequence reads: CASSPPGRGLETQYF. The CDR3 DNA follows: TGTGCCAGCAGCCCCCCCGGGAGAGGCTTAGAGACCCAGTACTTC.

The V call is TRBV3-1 (or the pseudogene TRBV3-2), the J call TRBJ2-1, with a weak D call TRBD1 (5 bases). Germline CDR1 LGHDT, CDR2 YNNKEL (reference sequence). The CDR3 covers 12 residues. V was cut by 0 bases and J by 11 bases, with 8 bases left in between. CDR3 amino acids: CASSQEGAQQFF. The CDR3 DNA follows: TGTGCCAGCAGCCAAGAAGGGGCGCAGCAGTTCTTC.

Comments on this clone: The same CDR3 also results from other DNA sequences found in this sample. The chain uses TRBV6-1 and TRBJ2-1; unclear D gene. There are 12 residues in the CDR3. V lost 3 bases, J lost 5 bases, and 5 bases lay in between. CDR1 is MNHNS, CDR2 SASEGT, per germline. The DNA for the CDR3 is TGTGCCAGCAGTGAGCGAGACAATGAGCAGTTCTTC. The encoded protein is CASSERDNEQFF.

The chain couples TRBV29-1 to TRBJ2-7; 7 bases fit TRBD1. The length of the CDR3 is 14 residues. Germline V gene sequence: CDR1 SQVTM, CDR2 ANQGSEA. After removal of 5 bases from V and 2 bases from J, the junction contained 9 bases not matched to a gene. The DNA of the CDR3 is TGCAGCGTTCCCTCACCGGGACAGACCTACGAGCAGTACTTC. As protein: CSVPSPGQTYEQYF.